This paragraph reports one T cell receptor (beta chain). Its target is unknown. This sample is part of a study of T cell clusters in autoimmune cytopenias. Study-level findings and limits: The cluster-lack signature was not seen for secondary cytopenia versus chronic lymphocytic leukemia.

Each sample's input was around 250 ng genomic DNA, 38,000 or so genome equivalents. TRB rearrangements were amplified by touch-down multiplex PCR with mixed TRB-A/B primers. Each CDR3 protein gets one entry in TCRdb, which reprocessed the multiplex PCR reads and gives no DNA. This repertoire includes thousands of distinct CDR3 sequences. CDR1 and CDR2 from the germline V gene are MNHNS and SASEGT. The CDR3 covers 16 residues. The source of this sequence is a human donor with an autoimmune cytopenia or autoimmune hepatitis (not recorded which). The gene calls are TRBV6-1 and TRBJ1-3; the D gene TCRdb calls, TRBD1, cannot be checked with no DNA. The sample taken for sequencing was peripheral blood. CDR3 in amino acids: CASSYGDRRSGNTIYF.